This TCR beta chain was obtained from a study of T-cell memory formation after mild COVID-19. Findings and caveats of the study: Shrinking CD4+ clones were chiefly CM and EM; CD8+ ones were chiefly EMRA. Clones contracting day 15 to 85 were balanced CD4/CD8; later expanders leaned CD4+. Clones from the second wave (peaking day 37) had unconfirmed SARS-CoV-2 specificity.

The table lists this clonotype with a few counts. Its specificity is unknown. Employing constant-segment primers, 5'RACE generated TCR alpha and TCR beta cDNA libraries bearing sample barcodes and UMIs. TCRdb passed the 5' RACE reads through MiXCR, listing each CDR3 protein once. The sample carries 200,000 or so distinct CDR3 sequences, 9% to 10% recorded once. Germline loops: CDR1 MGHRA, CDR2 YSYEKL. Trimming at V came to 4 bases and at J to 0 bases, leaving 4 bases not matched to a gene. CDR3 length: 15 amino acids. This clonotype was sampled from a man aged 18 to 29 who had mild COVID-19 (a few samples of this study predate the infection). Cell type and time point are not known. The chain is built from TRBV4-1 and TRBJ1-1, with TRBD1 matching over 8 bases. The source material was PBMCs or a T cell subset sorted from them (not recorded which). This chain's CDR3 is CASSRRQGLNTEAFF. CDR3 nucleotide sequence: TGCGCCAGCAGCCGGCGACAGGGGCTGAACACTGAAGCTTTCTTT.